The clone carrying this T cell receptor (beta chain) showed up just a few times. Its antigen is currently unknown. The data belong to a study of cytomegalovirus exposure and HLA in healthy donors. Study conclusions and caveats: Apparent HLA restriction characterized most CMV-associated TCR beta chains in a later analysis. Most observed TCR sequences were rare, whereas some public TCRs were detected in many donors.

This PCR relied on a set of 60 Vbeta primers and 13 Jbeta primers. In the study's own analysis: Unique TCR beta chains numbered roughly 80 million in a later analysis, with some 9.9 million shared. Repertoires were generated with immunoSEQ multiplex PCR, while TCRdb's copy carries only in-frame clones and drops some. The DNA gave D and trimming, while V, J and clone size come from that table. The top ten clones hold 1.2% to 1.5% of a sample with 150,000 to 200,000 clones, approximately 84% of them seen once. The CDR3 spans 11 residues. Trimming took 2 bases from V and 15 from J, leaving 14 bases between them. Germline V gene sequence: CDR1 DFQATT, CDR2 SNEGSKA (reference sequence).

The V gene is TRBV20-1, the J gene TRBJ2-4, with D possibly matching TRBD1 (6 bases). The clonotype was recovered from a girl aged 5-17 years in good health and CMV-seropositive. Sequenced: PBMCs. Written as DNA, the CDR3 is TGCAGTGCTAGAAGACAGGACGTAATGTACTTC. Translation: CSARRQDVMYF.